These 23 T cell receptor beta chains were all obtained from the same sample, sequenced in a study of CD8 T cells in Susac syndrome. Random hexamers were used to reverse transcribe the RNA input (about 0.5 to 1 ug). TCRdb called the immunoSEQ multiplex PCR reads again in MiXCR, with one record for every CDR3 protein. The sample lists about 120,000 distinct CDR3 sequences, about 93% occurring once. The sequencing sample was made of CD8+ T cells from PBMCs. The origin of the receptors is a human donor with Susac syndrome.

The J gene is TRBJ2-3, the V gene TRBV6-6; 8 nucleotides line up with TRBD2. The length of the CDR3 is 15 residues. The germline gives CDR1 MNHNY, CDR2 SVGAGI (reference sequence). V trimming: 0 bases; J trimming: 3 bases; junction bases outside the gene matches: 2. The CDR3: CASSYSGGETDTQYF. The CDR3, as DNA: TGTGCCAGCAGTTACTCCGGGGGGGAGACAGATACGCAGTATTTT.

The chain employs TRBV4-1 and TRBJ1-1; D ambiguous. Germline CDR1 and CDR2: MGHRA and YSYEKL. The CDR3 is made up of 13 amino acids. Trimming pared 5 bases from V and 1 base from J, leaving 8 bases between. The CDR3 region is CASSERGNTEAFF. The CDR3 nucleotides read TGCGCCAGCAGCGAGCGGGGGAACACTGAAGCTTTCTTT.

The rearrangement joins TRBV7-9 to TRBJ2-5, with 7 nucleotides matching TRBD2. CDR1 and CDR2 (germline): SEHNR, FQNEAQ (reference sequence). The CDR3 extends over 16 amino acids. V shed 5 bases and J 0 bases; nucleotides not matched to a gene: 9. This CDR3 reads CASSQPWRGYQETQYF. The CDR3 nucleotides read TGTGCCAGCAGCCAACCCTGGCGGGGGTACCAAGAGACCCAGTACTTC.

The chain employs TRBV7-2 and TRBJ2-1; D uncertain. This CDR3 is 12 amino acids long. V was cut by 6 bases and J by 3 bases, with 6 bases left in between. Germline V CDR1 and CDR2: SGHTA, FQGNSA. CDR3 nucleotides: TGTGCCAGCAGGCCTTACTACAATGAGCAGTTCTTC. This codes for CASRPYYNEQFF. Drawing the rest from reference TRBV7-2 and TRBJ2-1, the complete variable domain is GAGVSQSPSNKVTEKGKDVELRCDPISGHTALYWYRQSLGQGLEFLIYFQGNSAPDKSGLPSDRFSAERTGGSVSTLTIQRTQQEDSAVYLCASRPYYNEQFFGPGTRLTVL.

The chain joins TRBV9 to TRBJ1-2; D unresolved. CDR1 and CDR2 from the germline V gene are SGDLS and YYNGEE. V was shortened by 0 bases and J by 8 bases, with 8 bases between the two germline ends. This CDR3 spans 12 amino acids. CDR3 DNA: TGTGCCAGCAGCGTAGGTCATCGCGGCTACACCTTC. It translates to CASSVGHRGYTF.

V is TRBV15 and J is TRBJ2-7; D ambiguous. CDR1 is LNHNV and CDR2 is YYDKDF in the germline V gene (reference sequence). The CDR3 is 14 amino acids. V gave up 5 bases and J gave up 4 bases, with 15 bases separating them. CDR3 protein: CATSERDGVYEQYF. The CDR3 DNA reads TGTGCCACCAGCGAACGAGACGGAGTATACGAGCAGTACTTC.

The count of this clonotype is one. The rearrangement joins TRBV2 to TRBJ1-5; D is unresolved. The CDR3 is made up of 12 amino acids. Germline V CDR1 and CDR2: SNHLY, FYNNEI. V was trimmed by 7 bases and J by 3 bases, leaving 7 bases between them. DNA of the CDR3: TGTGCCAGCAATTCCTACAATCAGCCCCAGCATTTT. Protein product: CASNSYNQPQHF. Variable domain in full (rest from reference TRBV2 and TRBJ1-5): EPEVTQTPSHQVTQMGQEVILRCVPISNHLYFYWYRQILGQKVEFLVSFYNNEISEKSEIFDDQFSVERPDGSNFTLKIRSTKLEDSAMYFCASNSYNQPQHFGDGTRLSIL.

The chain carries TRBV4-2 and TRBJ2-7, with D hard to call. Trimming stripped 1 base from V and 12 bases from J, with 10 bases between. From germline, CDR1 is LGHNA and CDR2 YNFKEQ. This CDR3 has 11 residues. The CDR3 region is CASSQAALTYF. DNA of the CDR3: TGTGCCAGCAGCCAAGCCGCTCTAACGTACTTC.

The chain carries TRBV27 and TRBJ2-7; D is ambiguous. The V end was cut by 5 bases, the J end by 4 bases, with 15 bases between. The CDR3 runs 14 residues. CDR1 MNHEY and CDR2 SMNVEV come from the germline V gene (reference sequence). The CDR3 sequence: CASSPGGNRYEQYF. As DNA, the CDR3 is TGTGCCAGCAGTCCTGGCGGAAACCGTTACGAGCAGTACTTC.

This clonotype was recorded only once. This chain joins TRBV4-1 and TRBJ2-5; TRBD1 agrees at 8 bases. CDR3 length: 17 residues. Unmatched junction bases numbered 11, after V lost 1 base and J lost 4 bases. Germline values: CDR1 MGHRA, CDR2 YSYEKL. CDR3 coding DNA: TGCGCCAGCAGCCAAGGTCAGGGGGCGATCTTCAGAGAGACCCAGTACTTC. This translates into CASSQGQGAIFRETQYF.

The chain is built from TRBV5-4 and TRBJ2-1; D is possibly TRBD1 (6 bases). V lost 6 bases and J 3 bases, leaving 10 bases between the germline ends. The CDR3 has 13 residues. Germline CDR1 SGHNT, CDR2 YYREEE (reference sequence). The CDR3 reads CASTRTDYNEQFF. The DNA for the CDR3 is TGTGCCAGCACCAGGACAGACTACAATGAGCAGTTCTTC.

The chain joins TRBV15 to TRBJ1-5; 8 bases fit TRBD1. V shed 8 bases, J shed 4 bases, and the junction held 10 bases outside the gene matches. Per germline, CDR1 LNHNV and CDR2 YYDKDF (reference sequence). The CDR3 sequence is 15 residues long. DNA of the CDR3: TGTGCCACCGCCAAAAGACAGGGGCGGAATCAGCCCCAGCATTTT. Its protein product is CATAKRQGRNQPQHF.

This clonotype was recorded once. The V and J genes are TRBV9 and TRBJ2-7; perhaps TRBD1 as D (5 bases). Trimming shortened V by 0 bases and J by 2 bases, and 12 bases separated the two germline ends. Germline CDR1 reads SGDLS; CDR2 reads YYNGEE. There are 15 residues in the CDR3. The CDR3 sequence is CASSVDGQGPYEQYF. The CDR3 DNA sequence: TGTGCCAGCAGCGTAGACGGCCAGGGTCCCTACGAGCAGTACTTC. Looking up the rest from reference TRBV9 and TRBJ2-7 gives the full variable domain: DSGVTQTPKHLITATGQRVTLRCSPRSGDLSVYWYQQSLDQGLQFLIQYYNGEERAKGNILERFSAQQFPDLHSELNLSSLELGDSALYFCASSVDGQGPYEQYFGPGTRLTVT.

The rearrangement uses TRBV4-1 and TRBJ1-2, with TRBD1 identical over 11 bases. In germline, CDR1 is MGHRA, CDR2 YSYEKL. Trimming at V came to 9 bases and at J to 8 bases, leaving 8 bases not matched to a gene. CDR3 size: 13 residues. This chain's CDR3 is CASFGQGASGYTF. The CDR3 coding sequence is TGCGCCAGTTTCGGACAGGGGGCAAGCGGCTACACCTTC.

The V call is TRBV12-3 or TRBV12-4, the J call TRBJ1-4; 10 bases are shared with TRBD1. CDR3 length: 13 residues. V lost 8 bases and J lost 5; bases outside the gene matches: 2. The CDR3: CASGGQGNEKLFF. Here the CDR3 DNA reads TGTGCCAGCGGGGGACAGGGGAATGAAAAACTGTTTTTT.

This clonotype was found once. The chain links TRBV30 to TRBJ1-2; D gene unclear. This CDR3 region has 12 residues. V was shortened by 2 bases and J by 7 bases, with 11 bases between the two germline ends. Germline loops: CDR1 GTSNPN, CDR2 SVGIG (reference sequence). The CDR3, as DNA: TGTGCCTGGAGTCTGCCGGAAAGTGGCTACACCTTC. Its translation: CAWSLPESGYTF.

This rearrangement joins TRBV19 to TRBJ2-6; D is perhaps TRBD2 (6 bases). Germline-derived CDR1 and CDR2 are LNHDA and SQIVND (reference sequence). V gave up 3 bases and J gave up 4 bases, with 10 bases separating them. CDR3 size: 15 residues. CDR3 sequence: CASSIGGEGANVLTF. The CDR3 DNA follows: TGTGCCAGTAGTATCGGCGGGGAAGGGGCCAACGTCCTGACTTTC.

The J gene is TRBJ2-5, the V gene TRBV5-6; possible D gene TRBD2, 5 bases. Per germline, CDR1 SGHDT and CDR2 YYEEEE. The CDR3 has 16 amino acids. V gave up 0 bases and J gave up 2 bases, with 14 bases separating them. The CDR3 DNA follows: TGTGCCAGCAGCTTGGAGGGAGCCGCCTTGCAAGAGACCCAGTACTTC. Translated, it gives CASSLEGAALQETQYF.

The chain employs TRBV30 and TRBJ2-7, with 7 bases identical to TRBD2. Losses at the gene ends were 4 bases for V and 2 bases for J; bases not matched to a gene: 5. The CDR3 extends over 13 amino acids. From germline, CDR1 is GTSNPN and CDR2 SVGIG (reference sequence). This CDR3 is CAWMDGRAYEQYF. DNA for the CDR3: TGTGCCTGGATGGATGGGAGGGCCTACGAGCAGTACTTC. The full variable domain, completed using reference TRBV30 and TRBJ2-7, is SQTIHQWPATLVQPVGSPLSLECTVEGTSNPNLYWYRQAAGRGLQLLFYSVGIGQISSEVPQNLSASRPQDRQFILSSKKLLLSDSGFYLCAWMDGRAYEQYFGPGTRLTVT.

This sequence joins TRBV30 and TRBJ2-1, with D possibly matching TRBD2 (6 bases). Trimming took 1 base from V and 8 from J, leaving 18 bases between them. The CDR3 totals 15 residues. In germline, CDR1 is GTSNPN, CDR2 SVGIG (reference sequence). The CDR3 sequence: CAWSEPGTLGDEQFF. CDR3 nucleotides: TGTGCCTGGAGTGAACCCGGGACTCTGGGCGATGAGCAGTTCTTC. Looking up the rest from reference TRBV30 and TRBJ2-1 gives the full variable domain: SQTIHQWPATLVQPVGSPLSLECTVEGTSNPNLYWYRQAAGRGLQLLFYSVGIGQISSEVPQNLSASRPQDRQFILSSKKLLLSDSGFYLCAWSEPGTLGDEQFFGPGTRLTVL.

The rearrangement uses TRBV4-3 and TRBJ2-2; 8 nucleotides align to TRBD1. Germline V lookup: CDR1 LGHNA, CDR2 YSLEER. V lost 4 bases and J lost 0; bases outside the gene matches: 4. The CDR3 spans 16 residues. Here the CDR3 DNA reads TGCGCCAGCAGCCGACAGGGGAGTGCGAACACCGGGGAGCTGTTTTTT. This sequence encodes CASSRQGSANTGELFF.

The gene calls are TRBV7-9 and TRBJ2-2; D unclear. The CDR3 runs to 13 residues. The germline V gene has CDR1 SEHNR and CDR2 FQNEAQ (reference sequence). The V gene lost 5 bases and the J gene lost 6 bases, with 10 bases spanning the gap. The CDR3 DNA sequence: TGTGCCAGCAGCCCAGCCGCCGCCGGGGAGCTGTTTTTT. Its protein product is CASSPAAAGELFF. Variable domain in full (rest from reference TRBV7-9 and TRBJ2-2): DTGVSQNPRHKITKRGQNVTFRCDPISEHNRLYWYRQTLGQGPEFLTYFQNEAQLEKSRLLSDRFSAERPKGSFSTLEIQRTEQGDSAMYLCASSPAAAGELFFGEGSRLTVL.

The V and J genes are TRBV4-1 and TRBJ1-2; D unclear. V lost 3 bases and J lost 3, with 11 bases in between. The length of the CDR3 is 14 residues. Germline V lookup: CDR1 MGHRA, CDR2 YSYEKL. The CDR3 coding sequence is TGCGCCAGCAGCCAGGGATTGAAAGACTATGGCTACACCTTC. This translates into CASSQGLKDYGYTF.